The source of this T cell receptor beta chain is a study of blood T cell repertoires in COVID-19. The overall study: Sites across the United States, Italy and Spain contributed samples from acute and convalescent COVID-19. From T cells, B-cell-depleted T cells, or PBMCs came the material, which was cDNA or gDNA.

Under the authors' procedure: Amplification of reference gene primers was used by the study to estimate nucleated cell counts. Here immunoSEQ multiplex PCR was the method, and the copy in TCRdb shows in-frame clones only, minus some. V, J and clone size reflect that table, while D and trimming were determined from the DNA. This sample has some 670,000 clones, with over 80% found just once. Trimming cost V 7 bases and J 2 bases; bases outside gene matches: 6. The CDR3 runs to 14 residues. The germline CDR1 and CDR2 sequences are SQVTM and ANQGSEA. The chain combines TRBV29-1 with TRBJ2-1, with 9 bases that match TRBD1. The clonotype comes from a woman aged 18-29 years with acute or convalescent COVID-19. Sequencing was carried out using peripheral blood. CDR3 sequence reads: CSGRTGGAYNEQFF. In DNA form, the CDR3 reads TGCAGCGGCAGAACAGGGGGCGCCTACAATGAGCAGTTCTTC.